One and the same sample provided the 23 T cell receptor beta chains below, sequenced in a study of blood T cells in healthy people across ages. The second PCR ran about 6 to 12 cycles with a sample-barcoded 5' primer and J-beta primers. TCRdb processed the 5' RACE reads anew with MiXCR; each CDR3 protein has one entry. There are 730,000 or so distinct CDR3 sequences in the sample; roughly 41% occur only once, and 20% to 25% lies in the top ten. Sequenced: blood. The source of these receptors is a woman aged 55-70 years in good health.

This clonotype was counted ten times or more. The gene calls are TRBV12-3 or TRBV12-4 and TRBJ2-1, with D tentatively TRBD1 or TRBD2 (5 bases each). V lost 6 bases to trimming and J lost 8 bases, with 23 bases between them. This CDR3 spans 16 amino acids. The CDR3 sequence: CASSPGTQEGLDEQFF. The CDR3 DNA follows: TGTGCCAGCAGCCCCGGGACCCAAGAAGGGCTGGATGAGCAGTTCTTC.

The chain is built from TRBV7-6 and TRBJ2-3; 10 nucleotides agree with TRBD2. The CDR3 has 17 residues. V trimming: 3 bases; J trimming: 1 base; junction bases outside the gene matches: 7. Germline V lookup: CDR1 SGHVS, CDR2 FNYEAQ. CDR3 region: CASSFLAGEVRTDTQYF. Here the CDR3 DNA reads TGTGCCAGCAGCTTCCTAGCGGGGGAAGTTCGCACAGATACGCAGTATTTT.

Only a few counts were recorded for this clonotype. The chain is built from TRBV15 and TRBJ2-5; tentatively, D is TRBD1 (5 bases). Germline lookup yields CDR1 LNHNV and CDR2 YYDKDF (reference sequence). V dropped 0 bases and J dropped 11 bases, with 16 bases sitting between them. This CDR3 contains 14 residues. CDR3 loop: CATSRDHWGNEQYF. The CDR3 DNA is TGTGCCACCAGCAGAGATCATTGGGGCAATGAGCAGTACTTC.

This sequence joins TRBV12-3 or TRBV12-4 and TRBJ2-7; D unresolved. The CDR3 has 13 amino acids. Trimming cost V 3 bases and J 7 bases, with 13 bases left between them. The CDR3 DNA reads as TGTGCCAGCAGTTTGGGCCTAGTGGATGAGCAGTACTTC. Translated: CASSLGLVDEQYF.

As to this clonotype: This may arise from a read error, as a much more abundant clone is one base away. The rearrangement links TRBV6-2 or TRBV6-3 to TRBJ2-5; D unresolved. There are 13 residues in the CDR3. V lost 10 bases, J lost 2 bases, and 14 bases lay in between. Germline CDR1 MNHEY, CDR2 SVGEGT. CDR3 sequence: CAIRNGAQETQYF. The CDR3 DNA follows: TGTGCCATCAGGAACGGAGCTCAAGAGACCCAGTACTTC.

CDR3 amino acids: CSARESISGRFPYNEQFF. Here the CDR3 DNA reads TGCAGTGCTAGAGAGTCCATTAGCGGGAGGTTCCCCTACAATGAGCAGTTCTTC. V gene TRBV20-1 combines with J gene TRBJ2-1, with 10 bases matching TRBD2. Unmatched junction bases numbered 10, after V lost 0 bases and J lost 2 bases. Germline V gene sequence: CDR1 DFQATT, CDR2 SNEGSKA (reference sequence). This CDR3 spans 18 amino acids.

This clonotype was found a few times. A much more abundant neighbour one base away suggests this may be a read error. The V and J genes are TRBV11-2 and TRBJ2-5; 7 nucleotides line up with TRBD2. V lost 8 bases, J lost 11 bases, and 8 bases stayed unmatched. This CDR3 has 11 residues. CDR1 and CDR2 (germline): SGHAT, FQNNGV. CDR3 DNA sequence: TGTGCCAGCGGGGGGGGAAGAGAGCAGTACTTC. Translating gives CASGGGREQYF.

A few counts support this clonotype. V gene TRBV13 combines with J gene TRBJ2-5; no clear D. The V end lost 2 bases, the J end lost 11 bases, and 12 bases lay between the germline ends. The CDR3 length is 12 residues. Germline V gene sequence: CDR1 PRHDT, CDR2 FYEKMQ (reference sequence). The chain's CDR3 is CASSLKGVEQYF. The CDR3 nucleotides read TGTGCCAGCAGCTTAAAGGGTGTTGAGCAGTACTTC.

This clonotype has just a few counts. The chain links TRBV3-1 to TRBJ2-5; D ambiguous. V lost 5 bases, J lost 8 bases, and 9 bases lay in between. The CDR3 runs 11 residues. Germline CDR1 is LGHDT and CDR2 is YNNKEL (reference sequence). The CDR3 DNA is TGTGCCAGCAGCGCCCGGGTTACCCAGTACTTC. It yields the protein CASSARVTQYF.

The chain links TRBV21-1 to TRBJ1-5; whether TRBD1, the table's D call, matches the DNA was not checked. TRBV21-1 is classified as a pseudogene. The CDR3 is made up of 15 amino acids. CDR3 nucleotides: TGTGCCAGCAGCAAAATGGGGGCAGGGTATGAGCCCCAGCATTTT. Amino acids: CASSKMGAGYEPQHF.

A few counts support this clonotype. The chain uses TRBV7-2 and TRBJ1-6; D gene unclear. From germline, CDR1 is SGHTA and CDR2 FQGNSA. CDR3 length equals 13 residues. Trimming removed 5 bases at V and 9 bases at J, with 11 bases between. The chain's CDR3 is CASSQAGGSPLHF. CDR3 DNA sequence: TGTGCCAGCAGCCAGGCCGGTGGTTCACCCCTCCACTTT.

A note on this clonotype: This likely reflects a read error, since a far larger clone is one base away. The rearrangement joins TRBV9 to TRBJ2-1; 7 positions agree with TRBD1. CDR1 SGDLS and CDR2 YYNGEE come from the germline V gene. The CDR3 contains 15 residues. The CDR3 coding sequence is TGTGCCAGCAGCCAGGGACAGAGCTCCAACAATGAGCAGTTCTTC. Amino acid sequence: CASSQGQSSNNEQFF.

J is TRBJ2-3 and V is TRBV20-1; tentative D call: TRBD2 (6 bases). Per germline, CDR1 DFQATT and CDR2 SNEGSKA (reference sequence). The V and J ends lost 4 bases and 7 bases respectively, with 12 bases between them. This CDR3 contains 12 residues. The CDR3 DNA follows: TGCAGTGCTACGACGGGAGAGTATACGCAGTATTTT. Protein sequence: CSATTGEYTQYF.

The sample holds many counts of this clonotype. This rearrangement joins TRBV6-2 or TRBV6-3 to TRBJ2-1, with 11 positions matching TRBD2. There are 15 residues in the CDR3. With V trimmed by 2 bases and J by 9 bases, 6 bases remained unmatched. Germline-derived CDR1 and CDR2 are MNHEY and SVGEGT. The CDR3 DNA follows: TGTGCCAGCAGTTACGGGCTAGCGGGAGGTGTTGAGCAGTTCTTC. Protein sequence: CASSYGLAGGVEQFF.

As to this clonotype: A much larger clone lies a single base off, so this may be a read error. The chain carries TRBV7-2 and TRBJ2-3; maybe TRBD2 (6 bases). Per the germline V gene, CDR1 is SGHTA and CDR2 is FQGNSA. This CDR3 region has 15 residues. The ends were cut back, 5 bases at V and 4 bases at J, with 16 bases in the middle. The CDR3 DNA reads as TGTGCCAGCAGCCCCGGGCACGCTAGCGCAGATACGCAGTATTTT. Its translation is CASSPGHASADTQYF.

This clonotype has just a few counts. The chain carries TRBV5-1 and TRBJ2-7; no firm D call. Per the germline V gene, CDR1 is SGHRS and CDR2 is YFSETQ. The CDR3 covers 14 residues. Trimming removed 0 bases from V and 0 bases from J, with 7 bases in between. The CDR3 loop is CASSLDKHSYEQYF. The DNA for the CDR3 is TGCGCCAGCAGCTTGGATAAACACTCCTACGAGCAGTACTTC.

J is TRBJ2-3 and V is TRBV10-3; unclear D gene. The CDR3 contains 14 residues. Trimming took 0 bases from V and 3 from J, leaving 7 bases between them. CDR1 is ENHRY, CDR2 SYGVKD, per germline. The CDR3 nucleotides read TGTGCCATCAGTGAGTCGAGGCCGACAGATACGCAGTATTTT. This gives the protein CAISESRPTDTQYF.

The genes are TRBV5-1 and TRBJ2-3, with D possibly matching TRBD2 (5 bases). With 3 bases removed from V and 6 bases from J, the gap between germline ends came to 14 bases. The CDR3 is 14 amino acids. Germline values: CDR1 SGHRS, CDR2 YFSETQ. The CDR3 nucleotides read TGCGCCAGCAGCTGCGAGGCCGGAGGTGATACGCAGTATTTT. Protein product: CASSCEAGGDTQYF.

The sample holds a few counts of this clonotype. V usage is TRBV11-1 and J usage is TRBJ2-5, with D possibly TRBD1 on 5 matching bases. Looked up from germline, CDR1 is SGHAT and CDR2 is FQDESV (reference sequence). Trimming cost V 3 bases and J 1 base, with 9 bases left between them. The CDR3 has 14 residues. In DNA, the CDR3 is TGTGCCAGCAGCTTGATGCAGGGCCAAGAGACCCAGTACTTC. It translates to CASSLMQGQETQYF.

This clonotype appeared a few times. The V call is TRBV3-1, the J call TRBJ2-4; D is unresolved. Germline assignment: CDR1 LGHDT and CDR2 YNNKEL (reference sequence). The CDR3 sequence is 14 residues long. The V end was cut by 4 bases, the J end by 8 bases, with 15 bases between. The chain's CDR3 is CASSPHGSDYIQYF. CDR3 DNA sequence: TGTGCCAGCAGCCCCCACGGATCTGACTACATTCAGTACTTC.

This clonotype was seen more than once but under ten times. The J gene is TRBJ1-2, the V gene TRBV7-9; TRBD1 is a possible D gene (5 bases). The length of the CDR3 is 13 residues. Germline CDR1 SEHNR, CDR2 FQNEAQ (reference sequence). V was clipped by 7 bases and J by 4 bases, with 13 bases between them. The CDR3 loop is CASTGGIIYGYTF. DNA of the CDR3: TGTGCCAGCACCGGGGGTATTATCTATGGCTACACCTTC.

This chain links TRBV20-1 with TRBJ2-3; 11 bases agree with TRBD2. CDR1 is DFQATT, CDR2 SNEGSKA, per germline (reference sequence). V lost 3 bases to trimming and J lost 0 bases; unmatched junction nucleotides: 8. The CDR3 has 17 amino acids. The CDR3 protein is CSASDLAGGPSTDTQYF. CDR3 in DNA: TGCAGTGCTAGTGACCTAGCGGGGGGTCCTAGCACAGATACGCAGTATTTT.

This clonotype showed up just once. The genes are TRBV5-1 and TRBJ1-2; 12 positions match TRBD1. The CDR3 extends over 14 amino acids. CDR1 and CDR2 (germline): SGHRS, YFSETQ. The junction had 5 bases not matched to a gene; V was cut back by 3 bases and J by 8 bases. CDR3 nucleotide sequence: TGCGCCAGCAGCTCGGGACAGGGGGCTTGGGGCTACACCTTC. It codes for CASSSGQGAWGYTF.